This T cell receptor beta chain came from a study of OX40 agonist ivuxolimab in advanced cancers. The wider study: In three patients, partial responses were observed, one with hepatocellular carcinoma and two with cutaneous melanoma.

With regard to this clone: Its specificity is unknown.

The investigators sampled blood at baseline, at cycle 4 day 1, and at cycle 7 day 1. Study findings and constraints: Those patients achieving a partial response at 0.1-3.0 mg/kg showed among the lowest clonal expansion. It was also the case that some nonresponders had low normalized T-cell clonal expansion.

This table comes from immunoSEQ multiplex PCR, and its TCRdb copy is limited to in-frame clones, with some not included. The table has fewer than 75,000 clones, about 88% seen once. Germline values: CDR1 MNHNS, CDR2 SASEGT. CDR3 length: 13 amino acids. Trimming removed 3 bases at V and 7 bases at J, with 12 bases between. This TCR came from an adult with an advanced solid tumor such as melanoma, head and neck, liver or kidney cancer. Specimen: CD4+ or CD8+ T cells sorted from blood, collected in a trial of the OX40 agonist ivuxolimab. The rearrangement links TRBV6-1 to TRBJ1-1, with TRBD1 as a possible D gene (6 bases). In DNA, the CDR3 is TGTGCCAGCAGTGATCGGGGGCAGGGTGAAGCTTTCTTT. It translates to CASSDRGQGEAFF.